These T cell receptor beta chains were read from a single sample in a study of identical twins. TCRdb redid the calling of the 5' RACE reads with MiXCR, one entry per CDR3 protein. Of approximately 620,000 distinct CDR3 sequences in the sample, about 9.4% were seen once. The data also belong to a second study, concerning yellow fever vaccine responses in identical twins.

What was sequenced was PBMCs. The receptor set was obtained from a woman aged 18-29 years in good health. Both conserved end residues are trimmed from each CDR3.

TRBV3-1	TRBJ2-2	ASSLQVSGELF
TRBV5-6	TRBJ2-1	ASSFILATLNEQF
TRBV4-1	TRBJ1-1	ASSHYTGLNTEAF
TRBV7-6	TRBJ2-7	ASSLLRGGSYEQY
TRBV15	TRBJ2-1	ATSREATGPNEQF
TRBV12-3/TRBV12-4	TRBJ1-3	ASTWGSPSGNTIY
TRBV12-3/TRBV12-4	TRBJ2-2	ASSLNLAGKRGTGELF
TRBV7-9	TRBJ2-7	ASSLVSSGGYEQY
TRBV4-3	TRBJ2-7	ASSPGRVSSYEQY
TRBV3-1	TRBJ2-2	ASSGGLAAGGELF
TRBV4-3	TRBJ2-1	ASSQRLAGGPSSYNEQF
TRBV20-1	TRBJ2-5	SARDEGGVEETQY
TRBV10-3	TRBJ1-2	AISESLGFGGYT
TRBV4-2	TRBJ1-1	ASSPYRGRRENTEAF
TRBV20-1	TRBJ2-7	SARLGAYEQY
TRBV7-8	TRBJ1-5	ASSLWTGGNQPQH
TRBV20-1	TRBJ1-1	SANNRDTEAF